These 25 T cell receptor beta chains were sequenced from one sample in a study of CD8 T cells in ankylosing spondylitis. Whole-study results and caveats: One TCR beta motif, made up of seven to nine highly homologous variants, appeared characteristic of ankylosing spondylitis blood.

No antigens are known for them. MiXCR, applied by TCRdb to the 5' RACE reads, yields one record per CDR3 protein. The sample records about 450,000 distinct CDR3 sequences, roughly 26% being singletons. The sequenced sample consisted of blood, either unsorted or a sorted T cell fraction (not recorded which). These receptor sequences come from a male donor with ankylosing spondylitis.

This clonotype was seen many times. A read error may produce the germline difference seen at one junction end. The chain links TRBV5-1 to TRBJ1-1, with D unresolved. This CDR3 contains 14 residues. CDR1 SGHRS and CDR2 YFSETQ come from the germline V gene. The CDR3 DNA reads as TGTGCCAGCAGCTTAGGCGTTCTGAACACTGAAGCTTTCTTT. Translating it yields CASSLGVLNTEAFF.

In this sample, this clonotype turned up a few times. This chain connects TRBV21-1 to TRBJ1-3. TRBV21-1 is reported as a pseudogene. The CDR3 runs to 16 residues. CDR3 nucleotides: TGTGCCAGCATTCACCAGCCGTCTTGCTTCGAAGACACCATATATTTT. The encoded protein is CASIHQPSCFEDTIYF.

The chain uses TRBV19 and TRBJ2-1; D perhaps matches TRBD2 (6 bases). Germline V gene data show CDR1 as LNHDA and CDR2 as SQIVND (reference sequence). Trimming left V 3 bases short and J 8 bases short, with 14 bases between. CDR3 size: 14 residues. The CDR3 DNA reads as TGTGCCAGTAGTATTATGTCGGGAGTTCATGAGCAGTTCTTC. Translating it yields CASSIMSGVHEQFF.

The V gene is TRBV3-1, the J gene TRBJ1-2; D is possibly TRBD1 (5 bases). Germline V gene sequence: CDR1 LGHDT, CDR2 YNNKEL (reference sequence). The CDR3 has 13 residues. V shed 1 base and J shed 8 bases, with 11 bases lying between them. CDR3 sequence: CASSQVGGAGYTF. The CDR3 coding sequence is TGTGCCAGCAGCCAAGTTGGGGGTGCGGGCTACACCTTC.

This clonotype was seen a handful of times. V gene TRBV7-9 combines with J gene TRBJ2-7, with 9 positions matching TRBD2. The trim removed 3 bases at V and 11 bases at J, leaving 17 bases unmatched. Germline V gives CDR1 SEHNR, CDR2 FQNEAQ (reference sequence). CDR3 length equals 16 residues. CDR3 nucleotide sequence: TGTGCCAGCAGCTTGGGCTTTTCTGGACTAGCGCAAAAGGAGTACGTC. It specifies CASSLGFSGLAQKEYV.

The rearrangement joins TRBV11-2 to TRBJ2-2; 10 positions agree with TRBD2. Germline assignment: CDR1 SGHAT and CDR2 FQNNGV. Losses at the gene ends were 5 bases for V and 5 bases for J; bases not matched to a gene: 5. CDR3 size: 15 residues. CDR3 coding DNA: TGTGCCAGCAGCACGAGCGGGAGGGGGACCGGGGAGCTGTTTTTT. As protein: CASSTSGRGTGELFF.

The J gene is TRBJ1-4, the V gene TRBV20-1, with a weak D call TRBD1 (5 bases). The germline V gene encodes CDR1 DFQATT and CDR2 SNEGSKA (reference sequence). CDR3 size: 14 residues. The germline V and J ends were trimmed by 0 bases and 7 bases, with 12 bases remaining between them. The CDR3 protein is CSARDVSGFEKLFF. The CDR3 nucleotides are TGCAGTGCTAGAGATGTGTCAGGGTTTGAAAAACTGTTTTTT.

This clonotype has a handful of counts. The chain is built from TRBV12-3 or TRBV12-4 and TRBJ2-1, with 9 positions matching TRBD2. V shed 1 base, J shed 10 bases, and the junction held 11 bases outside the gene matches. The CDR3 totals 16 residues. CDR3 DNA sequence: TGTGCCAGCAGTTTAGAAGCCGGCGGGAGGGGTAAAGAGCAGTTCTTC. Amino acid sequence: CASSLEAGGRGKEQFF.

Many counts were recorded for this clonotype. V is TRBV29-1 and J is TRBJ2-3; a weak D match, TRBD1 (6 bases). V was trimmed by 4 bases and J by 6 bases, leaving 20 bases between them. The V gene's germline CDR1 is SQVTM and CDR2 ANQGSEA. The length of the CDR3 is 15 residues. CDR3 sequence (DNA): TGCAGCGTTGCCCGGGACATTCGATACCGGGATACGCAGTATTTT. This sequence encodes CSVARDIRYRDTQYF.

The chain has TRBV7-9 and TRBJ2-2; 11 bases are a match to TRBD2. There are 16 residues in the CDR3. After removal of 5 bases from V and 7 bases from J, the junction contained 9 bases not matched to a gene. Germline V gene lookup returns CDR1 SEHNR and CDR2 FQNEAQ (reference sequence). CDR3 protein: CASSTSGSRDIGELFF. In nucleotides, the CDR3 is TGTGCCAGCAGCACTAGCGGGAGCCGAGACATCGGGGAGCTGTTTTTT.

The rearrangement uses TRBV20-1 and TRBJ1-1; D gene uncertain. V was cut by 0 bases and J by 1 base, with 6 bases left in between. The length of the CDR3 is 13 residues. Germline lookup yields CDR1 DFQATT and CDR2 SNEGSKA (reference sequence). CDR3 bases: TGCAGTGCTAGAGAGAGGGAGAACACTGAAGCTTTCTTT. Protein: CSARERENTEAFF.

The rearrangement uses TRBV12-5 and TRBJ2-1; the match to TRBD2 covers 13 bases. This CDR3 is 16 amino acids long. Germline V lookup: CDR1 LGHNT, CDR2 FRNRAP. V lost 5 bases, J lost 3 bases, and 4 bases stayed unmatched. CDR3 bases: TGTGCTAGTGGTCTGGGACTAGCGGGGCTCTACAATGAGCAGTTCTTC. Amino acid sequence: CASGLGLAGLYNEQFF. Full variable domain (remainder filled in from reference TRBV12-5 and TRBJ2-1): DARVTQTPRHKVTEMGQEVTMRCQPILGHNTVFWYRQTMMQGLELLAYFRNRAPLDDSGMPKDRFSAEMPDATLATLKIQPSEPRDSAVYFCASGLGLAGLYNEQFFGPGTRLTVL.

The rearrangement joins TRBV20-1 to TRBJ2-3; D remains ambiguous. This CDR3 comprises 13 residues. Trimming cost V 3 bases and J 4 bases, with 11 bases left between them. Germline CDR1 is DFQATT and CDR2 is SNEGSKA (reference sequence). CDR3: CSAREKPPDTQYF. The CDR3 DNA reads TGCAGTGCTAGGGAGAAACCCCCAGATACGCAGTATTTT.

This chain connects TRBV5-1 to TRBJ2-5; D gene ambiguous. The CDR3 is 15 amino acids. Germline lookup yields CDR1 SGHRS and CDR2 YFSETQ. The germline V and J ends were trimmed by 4 bases and 1 base, with 14 bases remaining between them. CDR3 loop: CASSTTGRSQETQYF. The CDR3 DNA reads as TGCGCCAGCAGCACCACCGGACGGAGCCAAGAGACCCAGTACTTC.

CDR3 region: CASSEVWREVNEQFF. CDR3 nucleotides: TGTGCCAGCAGTGAAGTTTGGCGGGAGGTAAATGAGCAGTTCTTC. This rearrangement joins TRBV6-1 to TRBJ2-1, with 8 bases fitting TRBD2. The germline CDR1 and CDR2 sequences are MNHNS and SASEGT. The J segment lost 7 bases and the V segment lost 1 base, leaving 6 bases of the junction unmatched. The CDR3 sequence is 15 residues long.

The chain couples TRBV10-2 to TRBJ2-5; no reliable D call. The V and J ends lost 3 bases and 7 bases respectively, with 12 bases between them. CDR3 length equals 13 residues. Germline CDR1 and CDR2: WSHSY and SAAADI. CDR3 in amino acids: CASSDTTRGTQYF. The CDR3 nucleotides are TGCGCCAGCAGTGACACTACAAGAGGGACCCAGTACTTC.

This clonotype was detected a few times. This chain uses TRBV5-1 with TRBJ2-1; TRBD2 agrees at 8 bases. The length of the CDR3 is 17 residues. The germline V gene has CDR1 SGHRS and CDR2 YFSETQ. V trimming: 3 bases; J trimming: 1 base; junction bases outside the gene matches: 9. For the CDR3, the DNA is TGCGCCAGCAGCTCTCAACTAGCGGAGGGGTCCTACAATGAGCAGTTCTTC. Translating it yields CASSSQLAEGSYNEQFF.

The chain recombines TRBV7-9 with TRBJ1-1; 8 bases line up with TRBD1. V shed 5 bases, J shed 4 bases, and the junction held 15 bases outside the gene matches. CDR1 SEHNR and CDR2 FQNEAQ come from the germline V gene (reference sequence). The CDR3 sequence is 17 residues long. DNA for the CDR3: TGTGCCAGCAGCCCGCGCAATCCCGACAGGGGATCCACTGAAGCTTTCTTT. This translates into CASSPRNPDRGSTEAFF.

This chain joins TRBV20-1 and TRBJ2-1, with unresolved D. From germline, CDR1 is DFQATT and CDR2 SNEGSKA (reference sequence). Between the trimmed V and J ends, which lost 2 bases and 5 bases, there was a span of 7 bases. The CDR3 totals 12 residues. CDR3 in DNA: TGCAGTGCTAGAATAAAAAACAATGAGCAGTTCTTC. Residues: CSARIKNNEQFF.

This clonotype was seen only a few times. V usage is TRBV5-1 and J usage is TRBJ2-5; D is uncertain. The V end was cut by 3 bases, the J end by 5 bases, with 11 bases between. Germline-derived CDR1 and CDR2 are SGHRS and YFSETQ. The CDR3 has 13 amino acids. The CDR3 DNA reads as TGCGCCAGCAGCTCCGCCCCCCAGGAGACCCAGTACTTC. Residues: CASSSAPQETQYF.

The V gene is TRBV20-1, the J gene TRBJ2-6; tentative D call: TRBD1 (6 bases). Germline-derived CDR1 and CDR2 are DFQATT and SNEGSKA (reference sequence). V lost 6 bases and J 0 bases, leaving 18 bases between the germline ends. The CDR3 is 17 residues long. As DNA, the CDR3 is TGCAGTGCAAAAGTCCGGGACACCTACTCTGGGGCCAACGTCCTGACTTTC. Residues: CSAKVRDTYSGANVLTF.

This clonotype was seen only a few times. The chain couples TRBV20-1 to TRBJ1-4, with TRBD1 matching over 9 bases. Per the germline V gene, CDR1 is DFQATT and CDR2 is SNEGSKA (reference sequence). The CDR3 sequence is 14 residues long. J was trimmed by 7 bases and V by 4 bases; bases with no gene match: 7. The CDR3 bases are TGCAGTGCTACCCAAACGGACAGGGGTGAAAAACTGTTTTTT. It translates to CSATQTDRGEKLFF.

V usage is TRBV10-1 and J usage is TRBJ2-1; D may be TRBD1 or TRBD2 (5 bases each). This CDR3 is 15 amino acids long. V dropped 7 bases and J dropped 7 bases, with 20 bases sitting between them. CDR1 is WNHNN and CDR2 is SYGVQD in the germline V gene (reference sequence). CDR3 protein: CASMDRDGGSNEQFF. The CDR3 DNA follows: TGCGCCAGCATGGACCGGGACGGAGGTAGTAATGAGCAGTTCTTC.

This clonotype was observed a handful of times. The chain links TRBV6-1 to TRBJ2-3, with 7 nucleotides matching TRBD2. The germline V gene encodes CDR1 MNHNS and CDR2 SASEGT. The CDR3 runs to 15 residues. The V segment lost 6 bases and the J segment 0 bases; nucleotides outside the gene matches: 6. The CDR3 nucleotides are TGTGCCAGCAGCGCGGGGCGGGGGAGCACAGATACGCAGTATTTT. It specifies CASSAGRGSTDTQYF.

The sample holds a few counts of this clonotype. This chain links TRBV7-2 with TRBJ2-3, with a possible D match to TRBD2 (5 bases). The CDR3 is 14 amino acids. CDR1 is SGHTA and CDR2 is FQGNSA in the germline V gene. V was shortened by 5 bases and J by 0 bases, with 9 bases between the two germline ends. In nucleotides, the CDR3 is TGTGCCAGCAGCACCGGACTGAGCACAGATACGCAGTATTTT. It codes for CASSTGLSTDTQYF.